The 29 T cell receptor beta chains in this list originate from one sample, sequenced in a study of blood T cell repertoires in COVID-19. Produced via immunoSEQ multiplex PCR; TCRdb's table is partial and in-frame only. The sample shows about 200,000 clones, about 88% of them seen only once. Sequenced material: peripheral blood. These receptors were obtained from a man between 18 and 35 years old with active or convalescent COVID-19.

This chain connects TRBV29-1 to TRBJ2-5; 10 bases agree with TRBD1. CDR1 and CDR2 from the germline V gene are SQVTM and ANQGSEA. Trimming removed 2 bases from V and 3 bases from J; junction bases left unmatched: 12. This CDR3 is 17 amino acids long. The CDR3 DNA is TGCAGCGTTGAATTTTCGTTCACGGACAGGGGGAAAGAGACCCAGTACTTC. Amino acid sequence: CSVEFSFTDRGKETQYF.

The chain couples TRBV12-3 or TRBV12-4 to TRBJ1-3; a weak D match, TRBD1 (5 bases). The CDR3 covers 13 residues. Trimming took 3 bases from V and 8 from J, leaving 11 bases between them. CDR3 DNA: TGTGCCAGCAGTTTTCATCGGGGGGACACCATATATTTT. It is translated as CASSFHRGDTIYF.

The chain recombines TRBV3-1 (or the pseudogene TRBV3-2) with TRBJ1-1; D is undetermined. The V gene's germline CDR1 is LGHDT and CDR2 YNNKEL (reference sequence). V shed 0 bases and J shed 4 bases, with 12 bases lying between them. This CDR3 contains 15 residues. CDR3 sequence: CASSQEVGGSTEAFF. CDR3 nucleotide sequence: TGTGCCAGCAGCCAAGAAGTGGGAGGGAGCACTGAAGCTTTCTTT.

This chain joins TRBV30 and TRBJ1-1; D is unclear. The CDR3 runs 12 residues. Trimming stripped 0 bases from V and 6 bases from J, with 8 bases between. Germline loops: CDR1 GTSNPN, CDR2 SVGIG (reference sequence). The CDR3, as DNA: TGTGCCTGGAGTGTACACGGGGCTGAAGCTTTCTTT. Its protein product is CAWSVHGAEAFF.

The rearrangement uses TRBV5-1 and TRBJ1-2; D may be TRBD1 (6 bases). Trimming shortened V by 4 bases and J by 10 bases, and 17 bases separated the two germline ends. CDR3 size: 13 residues. Per the germline V gene, CDR1 is SGHRS and CDR2 is YFSETQ. The CDR3 reads CASSASPTGNYTF. CDR3 bases: TGCGCCAGCAGCGCCTCGCCAACAGGGAACTACACCTTC.

The V and J genes are TRBV4-1 and TRBJ1-3; maybe TRBD1 (5 bases). V gave up 0 bases and J gave up 2 bases, with 8 bases separating them. CDR1 MGHRA and CDR2 YSYEKL come from the germline V gene. This CDR3 is built from 15 residues. Here the CDR3 DNA reads TGCGCCAGCAGCCAAGAATGGGGGGCTGGAAACACCATATATTTT. Its translation: CASSQEWGAGNTIYF.

This clone was counted a single time. CDR3 amino acids: CASSEYPGQGETQYF. As DNA, the CDR3 is TGCGCCAGCAGTGAGTACCCCGGACAAGGAGAGACCCAGTACTTC. V and J are TRBV10-2 and TRBJ2-5; TRBD1 is a possible D gene (5 bases). Trimming shortened V by 1 base and J by 4 bases, and 13 bases separated the two germline ends. The CDR3 length is 15 residues. Germline V gene data show CDR1 as WSHSY and CDR2 as SAAADI.

J is TRBJ2-2 and V is TRBV4-1; D remains unclear. V dropped 4 bases and J dropped 4 bases, with 7 bases sitting between them. Germline assignment: CDR1 MGHRA and CDR2 YSYEKL. The CDR3 is 13 residues long. As DNA, the CDR3 is TGCGCCAGCAGCCTCCTCTTCACCGGGGAGCTGTTTTTT. It yields the protein CASSLLFTGELFF.

This clone was observed a handful of times. V and J are TRBV7-4 and TRBJ2-2; 13 nucleotides align to TRBD2. CDR3 length: 16 residues. Trimming at V came to 5 bases and at J to 4 bases, leaving 4 bases not matched to a gene. Germline V lookup: CDR1 SGHVT, CDR2 SQSDAQ. This CDR3 is CASSLGLAGPTGELFF. DNA of the CDR3: TGTGCCAGCAGCCTGGGACTAGCGGGACCCACCGGGGAGCTGTTTTTT.

This clone was counted once. The chain recombines TRBV5-1 with TRBJ2-1; 11 nucleotides line up with TRBD2. V trimming: 0 bases; J trimming: 8 bases; junction bases outside the gene matches: 4. This CDR3 is built from 15 residues. CDR1 and CDR2 (germline): SGHRS, YFSETQ. The CDR3, as DNA: TGCGCCAGCAGCTTGGTTCTAGCGGGGGGATATGAGCAGTTCTTC. Translating it yields CASSLVLAGGYEQFF.

The table lists this clone with a few counts. This chain links TRBV19 with TRBJ1-6; the D is unclear. This CDR3 is built from 19 residues. Germline CDR1 is LNHDA and CDR2 is SQIVND (reference sequence). With 2 bases removed from V and 0 bases from J, the gap between germline ends came to 17 bases. The CDR3 bases are TGTGCCAGTAGTATATCGTATGGGTCGGGAAGCTCCTATAATTCACCCCTCCACTTT. Amino acids: CASSISYGSGSSYNSPLHF.

The chain couples TRBV19 to TRBJ2-7; 7 nucleotides line up with TRBD1. V lost 5 bases, J lost 0 bases, and 4 bases stayed unmatched. Germline CDR1 reads LNHDA; CDR2 reads SQIVND (reference sequence). The CDR3 sequence is 14 residues long. CDR3 sequence (DNA): TGTGCCAGTAGTGAACAGGGGAGCTCCTACGAGCAGTACTTC. It translates to CASSEQGSSYEQYF. Complete variable domain (other parts from reference TRBV19 and TRBJ2-7): DGGITQSPKYLFRKEGQNVTLSCEQNLNHDAMYWYRQDPGQGLRLIYYSQIVNDFQKGDIAEGYSVSREKKESFPLTVTSAQKNPTAFYLCASSEQGSSYEQYFGPGTRLTVT.

The V and J genes are TRBV27 and TRBJ2-7; 9 bases are shared with TRBD2. CDR3 size: 16 residues. The V and J ends lost 5 bases and 3 bases, in that order; junction bases with no gene match: 11. In germline, CDR1 is MNHEY, CDR2 SMNVEV (reference sequence). DNA of the CDR3: TGTGCCAGCAGTAAAACCTGGACTAGCGCAAACTACGAGCAGTACTTC. Protein: CASSKTWTSANYEQYF.

The chain recombines TRBV24-1 with TRBJ1-1; tentatively, D is TRBD1 (5 bases). The V end lost 4 bases, the J end lost 6 bases, and 11 bases lay between the germline ends. This CDR3 comprises 13 residues. Looked up from germline, CDR1 is KGHDR and CDR2 is SFDVKD. DNA for the CDR3: TGTGCCACCAGTGACTCAGGGTCTTCTGAAGCTTTCTTT. Protein: CATSDSGSSEAFF.

The chain combines TRBV4-1 with TRBJ1-3; TRBD1 matches at 9 bases. This CDR3 has 17 residues. Trimming cost V 0 bases and J 6 bases; bases outside gene matches: 9. Per the germline V gene, CDR1 is MGHRA and CDR2 is YSYEKL. The CDR3 region is CASSQDSLGQGINTIYF. In nucleotides, the CDR3 is TGCGCCAGCAGCCAAGATTCTCTTGGACAGGGGATAAACACCATATATTTT.

The sample holds one count of this clone. This chain joins TRBV7-8 and TRBJ2-7; TRBD1 agrees at 7 bases. CDR1 and CDR2 (germline): SGHVS, FQNEAQ. After removal of 8 bases from V and 0 bases from J, the junction contained 4 bases not matched to a gene. The CDR3 covers 13 residues. The CDR3, as DNA: TGTGCCAGCGCGAGGGGGCGCTCCTACGAGCAGTACTTC. This encodes CASARGRSYEQYF.

The rearrangement links TRBV28 to TRBJ2-1; 7 nucleotides match TRBD2. V shed 3 bases, J shed 5 bases, and the junction held 10 bases outside the gene matches. Germline loops: CDR1 MDHEN, CDR2 SYDVKM. The CDR3 has 16 amino acids. The CDR3: CASSLISGIFHNEQFF. CDR3 DNA: TGTGCCAGCAGTTTGATAAGCGGGATCTTCCACAATGAGCAGTTCTTC.

The chain links TRBV3-1 (or the pseudogene TRBV3-2) to TRBJ2-1; tentative D call: TRBD2 (6 bases). The V end lost 1 base, the J end lost 4 bases, and 11 bases lay between the germline ends. The CDR3 loop spans 15 amino acids. Per the germline V gene, CDR1 is LGHDT and CDR2 is YNNKEL (reference sequence). The chain's CDR3 is CASSQGTTIYNEQFF. The CDR3 DNA is TGTGCCAGCAGCCAAGGGACTACCATATACAATGAGCAGTTCTTC.

J is TRBJ1-1 and V is TRBV15; D might be TRBD1 (6 bases). V gave up 1 base and J gave up 5 bases, with 17 bases separating them. This CDR3 is 16 amino acids long. Per germline, CDR1 LNHNV and CDR2 YYDKDF (reference sequence). Written as DNA, the CDR3 is TGTGCCACCAGCAGAGCCGGGACCGGGGGGCTGACTGAAGCTTTCTTT. Encoded protein: CATSRAGTGGLTEAFF.

This clone came up once. This rearrangement joins TRBV19 to TRBJ2-3, with TRBD2 as a possible D gene (6 bases). This CDR3 region has 15 residues. Germline CDR1 LNHDA, CDR2 SQIVND (reference sequence). The V and J ends lost 5 bases and 0 bases respectively, with 12 bases between them. CDR3 DNA sequence: TGTGCCAGTAGTCTAGCGCCAACTAGCACAGATACGCAGTATTTT. Protein: CASSLAPTSTDTQYF.

As to this clone: The same CDR3 arises from other DNA sequences in this sample as well. The genes are TRBV19 and TRBJ2-2; no definite D call. This CDR3 spans 13 amino acids. Per the germline V gene, CDR1 is LNHDA and CDR2 is SQIVND (reference sequence). Trimming stripped 5 bases from V and 2 bases from J, with 6 bases between. The CDR3 nucleotides are TGTGCCAGTAGTGTGTCAAACACCGGGGAGCTGTTTTTT. This translates into CASSVSNTGELFF.

V and J are TRBV21-1 and TRBJ1-4. TRBV21-1 counts as a pseudogene. The CDR3 is 16 residues long. CDR3 region: CASSSNEGGTNEKLFF. For the CDR3, the DNA is TGTGCCAGCAGCTCTAACGAGGGAGGAACTAATGAAAAACTGTTTTTT.

There are a few counts of this clone. The same CDR3 is also encoded by other DNA sequences in this sample. The chain couples TRBV7-2 to TRBJ2-7; the match to TRBD2 covers 16 bases. Germline lookup yields CDR1 SGHTA and CDR2 FQGNSA. With V trimmed by 5 bases and J by 9 bases, 7 bases remained unmatched. The CDR3 is 15 residues long. Here the CDR3 DNA reads TGTGCCAGCAGCCCCCCGGGACTAGCGGGAGGGGGGCAGTACTTC. It yields the protein CASSPPGLAGGGQYF.

The chain carries TRBV2 and TRBJ1-3; the D is unclear. Trimming removed 11 bases at V and 3 bases at J, with 8 bases between. The CDR3 is 11 amino acids. CDR1 is SNHLY and CDR2 is FYNNEI in the germline V gene. As DNA, the CDR3 is TGTGCCGGCGGACTTGGAAACACCATATATTTT. Translation gives CAGGLGNTIYF.

Worth noting for this clone: One end of the junction is discordant with germline, which a read error may explain. The CDR3 bases are TGTGCCAGCAGCTTAGATCCGGGGGGGGCCTTTCACTTC. This codes for CASSLDPGGAFHF. The chain has TRBV11-2 and TRBJ2-7, with TRBD2 identical over 8 bases. Germline-derived CDR1 and CDR2 are SGHAT and FQNNGV. The length of the CDR3 is 13 residues.

CDR3 bases: TGTGCCAGCAGCTTATTTTCTGTTGAACGGGAGAGGAATGAGCAGTTCTTC. Translation gives CASSLFSVERERNEQFF. The J gene is TRBJ2-1, the V gene TRBV7-2; D is perhaps TRBD2 (6 bases). V was cut by 2 bases and J by 7 bases, with 21 bases left in between. The CDR3 is made up of 17 amino acids. The germline V gene has CDR1 SGHTA and CDR2 FQGNSA.

The rearrangement uses TRBV3-1 (or the pseudogene TRBV3-2) and TRBJ1-2, with D perhaps matching TRBD1 (5 bases). V gave up 4 bases and J gave up 4 bases, with 16 bases separating them. The CDR3 has 15 amino acids. Germline V CDR1 and CDR2: LGHDT, YNNKEL (reference sequence). The CDR3: CASSRFPRDSYGYTF. Here the CDR3 DNA reads TGTGCCAGCAGCCGATTCCCCCGAGACAGCTATGGCTACACCTTC.

The rearrangement joins TRBV10-2 to TRBJ2-7; 7 bases agree with TRBD2. After removal of 6 bases from V and 0 bases from J, the junction contained 8 bases not matched to a gene. The CDR3 is 15 amino acids. CDR1 and CDR2 (germline): WSHSY, SAAADI. This CDR3 reads CASSQAGSSSYEQYF. CDR3 nucleotide sequence: TGCGCCAGCAGCCAAGCGGGGTCTAGCTCCTACGAGCAGTACTTC.

The rearrangement uses TRBV7-9 and TRBJ2-7, with TRBD1 matching over 7 bases. The CDR3 contains 13 residues. CDR1 is SEHNR, CDR2 FQNEAQ, per germline (reference sequence). With V trimmed by 0 bases and J by 7 bases, 3 bases remained unmatched. CDR3 sequence: CASSLAGGGEQYF. DNA for the CDR3: TGTGCCAGCAGCTTAGCAGGGGGCGGGGAGCAGTACTTC. The whole variable domain, remainder taken from reference TRBV7-9 and TRBJ2-7, is DTGVSQNPRHKITKRGQNVTFRCDPISEHNRLYWYRQTLGQGPEFLTYFQNEAQLEKSRLLSDRFSAERPKGSFSTLEIQRTEQGDSAMYLCASSLAGGGEQYFGPGTRLTVT.